One and the same sample provided the 9 T cell receptor beta chains below, sequenced in a study of blood T cell repertoires in COVID-19. Sequenced by immunoSEQ multiplex PCR; TCRdb stores in-frame clones only, minus some. This sample carries over 120,000 clones, 80% of them seen once, and the ten largest clones take 3.5%. What was sequenced was peripheral blood. These receptors all come from a man in his 70s who had recovered from COVID-19.

The chain combines TRBV7-3 with TRBJ2-2; maybe TRBD1 (6 bases). The V and J ends lost 5 bases and 3 bases respectively, with 10 bases between them. This CDR3 spans 14 amino acids. Germline CDR1 SGHTA, CDR2 FQGTGA. DNA of the CDR3: TGTGCCAGCAGCCCAAACAGGGACACCGGGGAGCTGTTTTTT. Protein product: CASSPNRDTGELFF.

The chain carries TRBV7-3 and TRBJ2-4; D might be TRBD2 (7 bases). The length of the CDR3 is 15 residues. Trimming removed 5 bases at V and 8 bases at J, with 19 bases between. Germline CDR1 and CDR2: SGHTA and FQGTGA. CDR3 sequence (DNA): TGTGCCAGCAGCCTACAGGGAGGGAGAGGGGACATTCAGTACTTC. This encodes CASSLQGGRGDIQYF.

The chain recombines TRBV6-2 or TRBV6-3 with TRBJ2-7; 11 bases are a match to TRBD1. The germline CDR1 and CDR2 sequences are MNHEY and SVGEGT. This CDR3 comprises 15 residues. Trimming removed 2 bases from V and 5 bases from J; junction bases left unmatched: 5. CDR3 protein: CASSYRTGGADEQYF. CDR3 nucleotide sequence: TGTGCCAGCAGTTACCGGACAGGGGGCGCGGACGAGCAGTACTTC.

The chain uses TRBV7-8 and TRBJ2-7; 10 bases line up with TRBD1. The junction had 6 bases not matched to a gene; V was cut back by 5 bases and J by 2 bases. The CDR3 is 15 amino acids. The germline gives CDR1 SGHVS, CDR2 FQNEAQ. The CDR3 coding sequence is TGTGCCAGCAGCCGAGACAGGGGGCGCCCCTACGAGCAGTACTTC. Its translation is CASSRDRGRPYEQYF.

The table lists this clone with a few counts. The chain links TRBV10-3 to TRBJ2-7; 9 bases are a match to TRBD2. The V gene's germline CDR1 is ENHRY and CDR2 SYGVKD. The V gene end was trimmed by 6 bases and the J gene end by 1 base; junction bases not matched to a gene: 7. The CDR3 runs 15 residues. CDR3 region: CAIRVAGAVSYEQYF. CDR3 nucleotide sequence: TGTGCCATCAGAGTAGCGGGAGCTGTGTCCTACGAGCAGTACTTC.

The chain recombines TRBV27 with TRBJ2-1; 10 bases line up with TRBD2. The CDR3 loop spans 14 amino acids. V dropped 5 bases and J dropped 9; count of bases not matched to a gene: 7. Germline V gene lookup returns CDR1 MNHEY and CDR2 SMNVEV (reference sequence). The CDR3 spells CASSLEREGLEQFF. CDR3 nucleotide sequence: TGTGCCAGCAGTCTTGAGCGGGAGGGCCTTGAGCAGTTCTTC.

This rearrangement joins TRBV29-1 to TRBJ2-7, with D possibly being TRBD1 (6 bases). The CDR3 has 13 amino acids. Germline V gene sequence: CDR1 SQVTM, CDR2 ANQGSEA. Trimming pared 3 bases from V and 0 bases from J, leaving 9 bases between. CDR3 region: CSVDTGFSYEQYF. The CDR3 DNA reads TGCAGCGTTGACACAGGGTTCTCCTACGAGCAGTACTTC.

There are a few counts of this clone. This CDR3 is also generated by other DNA sequences in the sample. The rearrangement uses TRBV9 and TRBJ2-1, with 7 bases identical to TRBD2. Germline CDR1 is SGDLS and CDR2 is YYNGEE. This CDR3 has 15 amino acids. V shed 3 bases and J 0 bases; nucleotides not matched to a gene: 3. CDR3 amino acids: CASSASGNSYNEQFF. In DNA, the CDR3 is TGTGCCAGCAGCGCAAGCGGGAACTCCTACAATGAGCAGTTCTTC.

Of note for this clone: Its ends do not fully match the called genes, so a read error is possible. CDR3 region: CASSPRQGYNGQFF. The CDR3 DNA reads TGTGCCAGCAGCCCTCGACAGGGTTACAATGGGCAGTTCTTC. The chain recombines TRBV13 with TRBJ2-1; TRBD1 agrees at 7 bases. Germline CDR1 is PRHDT and CDR2 is FYEKMQ (reference sequence). There are 14 residues in the CDR3.